Each of the 32 T cell receptor beta chains below was sequenced from the same sample in a study of CD4+ T cells in melanoma. Produced via immunoSEQ multiplex PCR; TCRdb's table is partial and in-frame only. The sample contains 17,000 or so clones, 65% to 85% of which appear only once. Sequencing input: cells from a culture (not recorded whether cultured in vitro). These receptors were collected from a human donor with melanoma.

A few counts support this clone. The chain has TRBV2 and TRBJ1-2; 7 bases line up with TRBD1. This CDR3 region has 12 residues. V lost 6 bases, J lost 8 bases, and 6 bases stayed unmatched. Germline V gene data show CDR1 as SNHLY and CDR2 as FYNNEI. CDR3 sequence (DNA): TGTGCCAGCAGAATCGACAGGGACGGCTACACCTTC. Translating gives CASRIDRDGYTF.

V and J are TRBV6-5 and TRBJ2-7; 8 bases fit TRBD1. Trimming took 5 bases from V and 7 from J; bases not matched to a gene: 10. In germline, CDR1 is MNHEY, CDR2 SVGAGI. The CDR3 has 14 amino acids. DNA of the CDR3: TGTGCCAGCAGTCCAGGGACAGGCCTACGAGAGCAGTACTTC. Its translation: CASSPGTGLREQYF.

The V gene is TRBV7-8, the J gene TRBJ2-1, with 7 positions matching TRBD2. Germline CDR1 is SGHVS and CDR2 is FQNEAQ. The CDR3 has 14 residues. V was pared by 5 bases and J by 9 bases, with 10 bases of the junction left unmatched. Here the CDR3 reads CASSPLRGRGEQFF. In DNA form, the CDR3 reads TGTGCCAGCAGCCCCCTCCGGGGGAGGGGTGAGCAGTTCTTC.

V usage is TRBV29-1 and J usage is TRBJ2-3, with 13 positions matching TRBD2. This CDR3 region has 16 residues. The V segment lost 6 bases and the J segment 2 bases; nucleotides outside the gene matches: 8. Germline V gene data show CDR1 as SQVTM and CDR2 as ANQGSEA. CDR3 coding DNA: TGCAGCGTGGAGGGGACTAGCGGGGTAGACACAGATACGCAGTATTTT. Translation: CSVEGTSGVDTDTQYF.

V is TRBV21-1 and J is TRBJ2-3. TRBV21-1 is deemed a pseudogene. CDR3 length equals 16 residues. The CDR3 bases are TGTGCCAGCAGCAAAGAGAGGACCTTAACCCCAGATACGCAGTATTTT. It encodes CASSKERTLTPDTQYF.

This chain joins TRBV6-6 and TRBJ2-2; D uncertain. From germline, CDR1 is MNHNY and CDR2 SVGAGI (reference sequence). This CDR3 is built from 16 residues. Trimming stripped 7 bases from V and 1 base from J, with 16 bases between. CDR3 in amino acids: CASNPPGRLNTGELFF. CDR3 in DNA: TGTGCCAGCAACCCCCCCGGCAGACTGAACACCGGGGAGCTGTTTTTT.

The chain combines TRBV28 with TRBJ1-5; maybe TRBD1 (6 bases). V lost 5 bases and J lost 0, with 11 bases in between. There are 15 residues in the CDR3. Germline assignment: CDR1 MDHEN and CDR2 SYDVKM. Here the CDR3 reads CASSVGGHSNQPQHF. Written as DNA, the CDR3 is TGTGCCAGCAGTGTCGGGGGACATAGCAATCAGCCCCAGCATTTT.

CDR3 in DNA: TGCGCCAGCAGCCAAGGGAGGTCCCTTAAACTATTCTACACCTTC. As protein: CASSQGRSLKLFYTF. This chain uses TRBV4-1 with TRBJ1-2; no firm D call. V lost 1 base to trimming and J lost 10 bases, with 19 bases between them. The CDR3 is made up of 15 amino acids. The germline gives CDR1 MGHRA, CDR2 YSYEKL.

The rearrangement joins TRBV18 to TRBJ2-7, with no clear D. The CDR3 length is 17 residues. V was cut by 1 base and J by 5 bases, with 21 bases left in between. From germline, CDR1 is KGHSH and CDR2 LQKENI. As DNA, the CDR3 is TGTGCCAGCTCACCACTATCCCAGACTTCCTTAAGGGACGAGCAGTACTTC. Its protein product is CASSPLSQTSLRDEQYF.

This clone was detected only a few times. The chain is built from TRBV18 and TRBJ1-5; D uncertain. Germline assignment: CDR1 KGHSH and CDR2 LQKENI. Trimming left V 3 bases short and J 4 bases short, with 7 bases between. The CDR3 consists of 13 residues. The CDR3 loop reads CASSPARNQPQHF. In nucleotides, the CDR3 is TGTGCCAGCTCACCCGCTCGGAATCAGCCCCAGCATTTT.

The gene calls are TRBV5-1 and TRBJ2-2; TRBD2 matches at 11 bases. The CDR3 is made up of 16 amino acids. Trimming at V came to 4 bases and at J to 1 base, leaving 3 bases not matched to a gene. Per germline, CDR1 SGHRS and CDR2 YFSETQ. CDR3 sequence reads: CASSTLAGGNTGELFF. Here the CDR3 DNA reads TGCGCCAGCAGCACCCTAGCGGGGGGGAACACCGGGGAGCTGTTTTTT. Together with reference TRBV5-1 and TRBJ2-2, the CDR3 gives the full variable domain: KAGVTQTPRYLIKTRGQQVTLSCSPISGHRSVSWYQQTPGQGLQFLFEYFSETQRNKGNFPGRFSGRQFSNSRSEMNVSTLELGDSALYLCASSTLAGGNTGELFFGEGSRLTVL.

This clone turned up a few times. The chain is built from TRBV7-9 and TRBJ1-1; the D gene is possibly TRBD1 (5 bases). Trimming cost V 5 bases and J 7 bases, with 20 bases left between them. Germline V lookup: CDR1 SEHNR, CDR2 FQNEAQ (reference sequence). The CDR3 is 15 residues long. The CDR3 nucleotides are TGTGCCAGCAGCCTTCAGGGAACCCCACGAGGTGAAGCTTTCTTT. Translating gives CASSLQGTPRGEAFF.

The chain joins TRBV18 to TRBJ1-4; D unresolved. The CDR3 runs 15 residues. Looked up from germline, CDR1 is KGHSH and CDR2 is LQKENI. V gave up 6 bases and J gave up 8 bases, with 19 bases separating them. The CDR3 DNA is TGTGCCAGCTCGCCAACAGCTACCCCGAAGGAAAAACTGTTTTTT. Protein sequence: CASSPTATPKEKLFF.

J is TRBJ2-3 and V is TRBV5-4; 9 bases are a match to TRBD2. V gave up 3 bases and J gave up 0 bases; unmatched junction bases: 5. The CDR3 totals 16 residues. Germline V gene lookup returns CDR1 SGHNT and CDR2 YYREEE (reference sequence). This CDR3 is CASSWSTSGSTDTQYF. In DNA, the CDR3 is TGTGCCAGCAGCTGGTCGACTAGCGGAAGCACAGATACGCAGTATTTT.

This clone turned up a few times. This sequence joins TRBV29-1 and TRBJ2-3, with D unresolved. V was cut by 8 bases and J by 7 bases, with 22 bases left in between. The germline CDR1 and CDR2 sequences are SQVTM and ANQGSEA. The CDR3 consists of 14 residues. The CDR3 nucleotides read TGCAGCACTCGAGAGAGTGCAGCTTCTAATACGCAGTATTTT. It is translated as CSTRESAASNTQYF.

V gene TRBV18 combines with J gene TRBJ2-7; 8 positions agree with TRBD2. Germline V gives CDR1 KGHSH, CDR2 LQKENI. The V and J ends lost 3 bases and 1 base, in that order; junction bases with no gene match: 2. This CDR3 is 14 amino acids long. The CDR3 region is CASSPGTSSYEQYF. The DNA of the CDR3 is TGTGCCAGCTCACCGGGGACTAGTTCCTACGAGCAGTACTTC.

The rearrangement joins TRBV9 to TRBJ1-2; 9 bases are a match to TRBD1. The trim removed 0 bases at V and 4 bases at J, leaving 7 bases unmatched. The CDR3 runs 16 residues. The germline V gene encodes CDR1 SGDLS and CDR2 YYNGEE. The CDR3 loop reads CASSVGGQGQIYGYTF. CDR3 DNA: TGTGCCAGCAGCGTAGGGGGACAGGGACAAATCTATGGCTACACCTTC.

The genes are TRBV6-1 and TRBJ1-6; TRBD1 matches 7 bases. CDR3 size: 13 residues. CDR1 is MNHNS and CDR2 is SASEGT in the germline V gene. The CDR3 sequence is CASFPGQNSPLHF. The DNA for the CDR3 is TGTGCAAGCTTCCCGGGACAGAATTCACCCCTCCACTTT.

The table lists this clone with a few counts. J is TRBJ1-1 and V is TRBV30; tentative D call: TRBD1 (6 bases). CDR1 GTSNPN and CDR2 SVGIG come from the germline V gene (reference sequence). The CDR3 is made up of 15 amino acids. With 4 bases removed from V and 4 bases from J, the gap between germline ends came to 19 bases. The chain's CDR3 is CAWTDTGQAGTEAFF. In DNA, the CDR3 is TGTGCCTGGACCGATACAGGGCAGGCGGGCACTGAAGCTTTCTTT.

This rearrangement joins TRBV30 to TRBJ2-2; weak D call: TRBD1 (5 bases). There are 13 residues in the CDR3. Per germline, CDR1 GTSNPN and CDR2 SVGIG (reference sequence). V lost 4 bases and J 4 bases, leaving 10 bases between the germline ends. The CDR3 here is CAWNPDSTGELFF. The CDR3 coding sequence is TGTGCCTGGAACCCTGACAGCACCGGGGAGCTGTTTTTT.

The DNA of the CDR3 is TGTGCCAGCAGCCCGGGGGGAGATACGCAGTATTTT. It encodes CASSPGGDTQYF. The J gene is TRBJ2-3, the V gene TRBV5-4; 7 bases match TRBD2. CDR3 length: 12 residues. V lost 4 bases and J lost 5; bases outside the gene matches: 1. The germline gives CDR1 SGHNT, CDR2 YYREEE (reference sequence).

The rearrangement uses TRBV14 and TRBJ2-2; no firm D call. Trimming took off 2 bases at V and 3 bases at J, with 4 bases between the two ends. Looked up from germline, CDR1 is SGHDN and CDR2 is FVKESK. This CDR3 has 13 amino acids. The CDR3 protein is CASSQLHTGELFF. The CDR3 DNA reads TGTGCCAGCAGCCAACTACACACCGGGGAGCTGTTTTTT.

The chain uses TRBV5-1 and TRBJ2-5; 10 bases are a match to TRBD1. CDR1 is SGHRS, CDR2 YFSETQ, per germline. This CDR3 has 15 amino acids. The V and J ends lost 0 bases and 4 bases, in that order; junction bases with no gene match: 3. This CDR3 reads CASSLGQGAGETQYF. CDR3 nucleotide sequence: TGCGCCAGCAGCTTGGGACAGGGGGCGGGAGAGACCCAGTACTTC. Full variable domain (rest looked up from reference TRBV5-1 and TRBJ2-5): KAGVTQTPRYLIKTRGQQVTLSCSPISGHRSVSWYQQTPGQGLQFLFEYFSETQRNKGNFPGRFSGRQFSNSRSEMNVSTLELGDSALYLCASSLGQGAGETQYFGPGTRLLVL.

The chain carries TRBV5-4 and TRBJ2-7; perhaps TRBD1 as D (6 bases). The CDR3 runs 14 residues. Trimming left V 0 bases short and J 0 bases short, with 7 bases between. Per germline, CDR1 SGHNT and CDR2 YYREEE (reference sequence). CDR3 in amino acids: CASSLGQDSYEQYF. The DNA of the CDR3 is TGTGCCAGCAGCTTGGGACAGGACTCCTACGAGCAGTACTTC.

V and J are TRBV6-6 and TRBJ2-7; perhaps TRBD2 as D (5 bases). CDR1 and CDR2 from the germline V gene are MNHNY and SVGAGI (reference sequence). V gave up 4 bases and J gave up 2 bases, with 6 bases separating them. CDR3 length equals 12 residues. CDR3 amino acids: CASSSRAYEQYF. The CDR3, as DNA: TGTGCCAGCAGTTCGAGGGCCTACGAGCAGTACTTC.

This rearrangement joins TRBV7-2 to TRBJ2-6; 7 bases line up with TRBD1. Unmatched junction bases numbered 3, after V lost 5 bases and J lost 2 bases. Germline V CDR1 and CDR2: SGHTA, FQGNSA. The CDR3 runs to 15 residues. CDR3 protein: CASSPQGAGANVLTF. The CDR3 DNA reads TGTGCCAGCAGCCCCCAGGGGGCTGGGGCCAACGTCCTGACTTTC.

Regarding this clone: At one end, the junction sequence differs from germline, possibly due to a read error. The rearrangement links TRBV7-3 to TRBJ2-1; no firm D call. This CDR3 has 15 amino acids. The V gene's germline CDR1 is SGHTA and CDR2 FQGTGA. The CDR3 region is CASSLTPNSYNEQFF. The DNA of the CDR3 is TGTGCCAGCAGCCTAACGCCCAACTCCTACAATGAGCAGTTCTTC.

The J gene is TRBJ2-2, the V gene TRBV5-1; D gene ambiguous. The germline CDR1 and CDR2 sequences are SGHRS and YFSETQ. The CDR3 spans 13 residues. The V end lost 4 bases, the J end lost 7 bases, and 11 bases lay between the germline ends. DNA of the CDR3: TGCGCCAGCAGCGAAGCAGGTAGCGGGGAGCTGTTTTTT. Amino acids: CASSEAGSGELFF.

The J gene is TRBJ1-1, the V gene TRBV11-1; D not certain. V lost 5 bases, J lost 1 base, and 5 bases lay in between. This CDR3 spans 12 amino acids. The germline V gene encodes CDR1 SGHAT and CDR2 FQDESV (reference sequence). The CDR3 sequence: CASSLQNTEAFF. CDR3 coding DNA: TGTGCCAGCAGCCTACAGAACACTGAAGCTTTCTTT.

This sequence joins TRBV5-1 and TRBJ2-7, with a possible D match to TRBD2 (6 bases). The CDR3 is 15 amino acids. With 4 bases removed from V and 1 base from J, the gap between germline ends came to 15 bases. Germline values: CDR1 SGHRS, CDR2 YFSETQ. The CDR3 region is CASSGGLMTSYEQYF. DNA for the CDR3: TGCGCCAGCAGCGGGGGACTCATGACGTCCTACGAGCAGTACTTC. Full variable domain (remainder filled in from reference TRBV5-1 and TRBJ2-7): KAGVTQTPRYLIKTRGQQVTLSCSPISGHRSVSWYQQTPGQGLQFLFEYFSETQRNKGNFPGRFSGRQFSNSRSEMNVSTLELGDSALYLCASSGGLMTSYEQYFGPGTRLTVT.

The J gene is TRBJ2-3, the V gene TRBV30; a weak D match, TRBD1 (6 bases). The V end was cut by 3 bases, the J end by 0 bases, with 10 bases between. The germline V gene encodes CDR1 GTSNPN and CDR2 SVGIG (reference sequence). The CDR3 loop spans 14 amino acids. This CDR3 reads CAWSHRESTDTQYF. In DNA, the CDR3 is TGTGCCTGGAGCCACAGGGAGAGCACAGATACGCAGTATTTT.

The chain employs TRBV5-1 and TRBJ2-7, with D maybe TRBD1 (7 bases). V lost 4 bases to trimming and J lost 6 bases, with 23 bases between them. Germline V gene data show CDR1 as SGHRS and CDR2 as YFSETQ. This CDR3 is 16 amino acids long. The CDR3 loop is CASSGGGQGRLGEQYF. DNA of the CDR3: TGCGCCAGCAGCGGAGGGGGCCAGGGTCGCTTAGGCGAGCAGTACTTC. Together with reference TRBV5-1 and TRBJ2-7, the CDR3 gives the full variable domain: KAGVTQTPRYLIKTRGQQVTLSCSPISGHRSVSWYQQTPGQGLQFLFEYFSETQRNKGNFPGRFSGRQFSNSRSEMNVSTLELGDSALYLCASSGGGQGRLGEQYFGPGTRLTVT.